This TCR beta chain came from a study of Graves' ophthalmopathy and Graves' hyperthyroidism. General study findings and limits: Using 13 signatures, a model distinguished ophthalmopathy from stable hyperthyroidism, reaching 87.88% sensitivity and 80% to 83% specificity.

Clinical symptoms, serum thyroxine, TRAb, thyroid ultrasound and orbital computed tomography were relied on for diagnosis. Amplified TCR beta CDR3 regions were obtained using RNA transcripts as template. RT-PCR with HTBI primers came first, then second-round multiplex PCR. TCRdb re-called the multiplex PCR reads through MiXCR, storing one row per CDR3 protein. Among 150,000 to 200,000 distinct CDR3 sequences listed, less than 45% were seen once. This clonotype came up many times. Its antigen is still unknown. The origin of this receptor is a woman aged 40 to 50 with Graves' ophthalmopathy. Sequencing used peripheral blood.

CDR3 sequence reads: CSVVRDDYEQYF. In DNA, the CDR3 is TGCAGCGTTGTCAGGGACGACTACGAGCAGTACTTC. The chain recombines TRBV29-1 with TRBJ2-7; D is tentatively TRBD1 or TRBD2 (5 bases each). CDR3 length: 12 residues. V was shortened by 4 bases and J by 3 bases, with 10 bases between the two germline ends. Germline values: CDR1 SQVTM, CDR2 ANQGSEA.